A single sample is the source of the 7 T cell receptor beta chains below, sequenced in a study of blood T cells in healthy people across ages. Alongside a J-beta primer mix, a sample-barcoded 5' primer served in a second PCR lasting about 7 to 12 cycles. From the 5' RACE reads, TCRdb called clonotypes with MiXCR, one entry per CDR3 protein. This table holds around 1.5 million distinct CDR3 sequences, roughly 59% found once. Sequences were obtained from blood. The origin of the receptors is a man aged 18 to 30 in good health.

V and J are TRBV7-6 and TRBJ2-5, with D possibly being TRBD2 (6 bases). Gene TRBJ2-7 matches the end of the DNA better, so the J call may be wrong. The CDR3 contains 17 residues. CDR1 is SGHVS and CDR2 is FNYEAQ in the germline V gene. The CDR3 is CASSLDSPGLSTYEQYF. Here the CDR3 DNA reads TGTGCCAGCAGCTTAGACTCCCCGGGACTTTCCACCTACGAGCAGTACTTC.

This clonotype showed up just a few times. The CDR3 region is CASSLHADTQYF. DNA of the CDR3: TGTGCCAGCAGCTTACACGCAGATACGCAGTATTTT. J is TRBJ2-3 and V is TRBV7-8; the D is unclear. The CDR3 totals 12 residues. V was pared by 2 bases and J by 4 bases, with 4 bases between. Germline V CDR1 and CDR2: SGHVS, FQNEAQ.

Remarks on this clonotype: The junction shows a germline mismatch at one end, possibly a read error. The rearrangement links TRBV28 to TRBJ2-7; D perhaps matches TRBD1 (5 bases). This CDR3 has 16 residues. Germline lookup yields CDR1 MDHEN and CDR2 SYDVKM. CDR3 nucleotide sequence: TGCGCCAGCAGCTCCCTGCGGCGTCAGGGAAGAGACGAGCAGTACTTC. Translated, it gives CASSSLRRQGRDEQYF.

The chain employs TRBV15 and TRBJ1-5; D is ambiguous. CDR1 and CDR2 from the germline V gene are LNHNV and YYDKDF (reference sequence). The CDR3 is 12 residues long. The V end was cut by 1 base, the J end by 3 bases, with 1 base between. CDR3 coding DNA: TGTGCCACCAGCAGAGCCAATCAGCCCCAGCATTTT. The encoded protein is CATSRANQPQHF. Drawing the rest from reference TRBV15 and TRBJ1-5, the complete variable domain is DAMVIQNPRYQVTQFGKPVTLSCSQTLNHNVMYWYQQKSSQAPKLLFHYYDKDFNNEADTPDNFQSRRPNTSFCFLDIRSPGLGDTAMYLCATSRANQPQHFGDGTRLSIL.

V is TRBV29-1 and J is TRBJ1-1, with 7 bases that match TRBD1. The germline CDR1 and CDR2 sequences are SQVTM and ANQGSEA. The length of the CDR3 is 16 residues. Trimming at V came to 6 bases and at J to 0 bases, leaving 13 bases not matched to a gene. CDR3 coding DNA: TGCAGCGTCGATGACAGGGAAGGGCTAATGAACACTGAAGCTTTCTTT. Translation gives CSVDDREGLMNTEAFF.

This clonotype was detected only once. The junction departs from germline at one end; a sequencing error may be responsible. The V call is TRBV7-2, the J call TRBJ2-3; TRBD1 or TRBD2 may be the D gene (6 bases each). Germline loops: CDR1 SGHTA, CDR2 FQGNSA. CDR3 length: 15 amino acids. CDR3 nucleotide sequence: TGTCCCAGCAGCCTAAGCTCCGGGGGCATAGATACGCAGTATTTT. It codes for CPSSLSSGGIDTQYF.

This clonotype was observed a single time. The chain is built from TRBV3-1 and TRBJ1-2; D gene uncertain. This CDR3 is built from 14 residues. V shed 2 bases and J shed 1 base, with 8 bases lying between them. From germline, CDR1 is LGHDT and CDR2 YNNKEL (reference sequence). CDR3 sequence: CASSQWTVNYGYTF. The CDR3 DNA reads TGTGCCAGCAGCCAATGGACGGTTAACTATGGCTACACCTTC.